This T cell receptor (beta chain) was found in a study of siplizumab effects on memory and regulatory T cells. General study results and limits: Unstimulated naive T cells seemed to show more diversity than memory cells did, and they also seemed to be among the major contributors to the alloresponse.

Only in-frame clones appear in the TCRdb table, and some are missing; sequencing was by immunoSEQ multiplex PCR. The sample gives approximately 60,000 clones, roughly 78% of which show up once; 0.35% to 0.5% is in the top ten. Worth noting for this clone: Its antigen is not identified.

The length of the CDR3 is 14 residues. Deletions cut 3 bases from V and 9 bases from J, with 12 bases between. Germline CDR1 SNHLY, CDR2 FYNNEI. The chain joins TRBV2 to TRBJ1-6, with D unclear. Material for sequencing was memory CD4+ T cells sorted from blood. The receptor was isolated from a human donor in good health. The CDR3 bases are TGTGCCAGCAGTGAGGGTCAGAAAGGTTCACCCCTCCACTTT. Translated: CASSEGQKGSPLHF.